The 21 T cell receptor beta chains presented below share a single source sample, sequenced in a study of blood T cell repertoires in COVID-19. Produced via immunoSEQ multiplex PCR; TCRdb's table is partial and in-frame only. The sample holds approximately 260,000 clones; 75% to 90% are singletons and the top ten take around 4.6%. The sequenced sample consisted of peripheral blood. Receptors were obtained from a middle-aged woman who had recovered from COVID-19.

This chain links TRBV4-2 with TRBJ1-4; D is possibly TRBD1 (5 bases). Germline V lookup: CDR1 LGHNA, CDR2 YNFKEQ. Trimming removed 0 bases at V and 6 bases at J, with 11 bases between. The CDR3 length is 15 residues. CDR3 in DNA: TGTGCCAGCAGCCAAGAGTCCGGGGGGGATGAAAAACTGTTTTTT. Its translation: CASSQESGGDEKLFF.

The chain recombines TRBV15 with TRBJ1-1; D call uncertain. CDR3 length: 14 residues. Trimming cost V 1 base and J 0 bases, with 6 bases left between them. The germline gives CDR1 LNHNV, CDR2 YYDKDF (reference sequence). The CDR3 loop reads CATSRARLNTEAFF. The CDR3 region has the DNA TGTGCCACCAGCAGAGCACGGTTGAACACTGAAGCTTTCTTT.

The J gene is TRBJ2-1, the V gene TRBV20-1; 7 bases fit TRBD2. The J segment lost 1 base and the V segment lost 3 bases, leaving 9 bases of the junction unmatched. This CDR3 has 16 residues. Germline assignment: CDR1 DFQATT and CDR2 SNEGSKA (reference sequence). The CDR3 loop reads CSASRVGTTSYNEQFF. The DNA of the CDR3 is TGCAGTGCTAGTAGAGTCGGGACTACTTCCTACAATGAGCAGTTCTTC.

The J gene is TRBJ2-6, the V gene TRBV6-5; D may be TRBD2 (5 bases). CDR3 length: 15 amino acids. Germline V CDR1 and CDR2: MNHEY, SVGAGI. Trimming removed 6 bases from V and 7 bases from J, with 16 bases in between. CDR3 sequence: CASRFRTFGANVLTF. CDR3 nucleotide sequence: TGTGCCAGCAGATTCCGGACTTTCGGAGCCAACGTCCTGACTTTC.

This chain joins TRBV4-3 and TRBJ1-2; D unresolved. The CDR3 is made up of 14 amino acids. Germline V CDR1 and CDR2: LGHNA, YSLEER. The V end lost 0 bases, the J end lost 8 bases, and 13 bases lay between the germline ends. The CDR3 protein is CASSQDVAGVGYTF. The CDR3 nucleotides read TGCGCCAGCAGCCAAGATGTCGCGGGAGTCGGCTACACCTTC.

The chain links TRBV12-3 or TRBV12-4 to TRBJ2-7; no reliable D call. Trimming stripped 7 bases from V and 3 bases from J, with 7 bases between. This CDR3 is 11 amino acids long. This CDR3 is CASISGYEQYF. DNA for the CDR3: TGTGCCAGCATTTCGGGCTACGAGCAGTACTTC.

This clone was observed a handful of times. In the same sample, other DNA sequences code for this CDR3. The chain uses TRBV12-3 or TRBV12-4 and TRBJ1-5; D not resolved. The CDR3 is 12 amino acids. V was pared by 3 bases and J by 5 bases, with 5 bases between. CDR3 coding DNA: TGTGCCAGCAGTTTCGGGGATCAGCCCCAGCATTTT. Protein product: CASSFGDQPQHF.

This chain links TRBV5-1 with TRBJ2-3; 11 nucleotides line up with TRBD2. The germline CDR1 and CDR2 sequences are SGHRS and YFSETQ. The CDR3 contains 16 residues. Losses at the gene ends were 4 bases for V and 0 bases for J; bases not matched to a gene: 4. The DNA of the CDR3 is TGCGCCAGCAGCGGAGGACTAGCGGGTAGCACAGATACGCAGTATTTT. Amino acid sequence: CASSGGLAGSTDTQYF.

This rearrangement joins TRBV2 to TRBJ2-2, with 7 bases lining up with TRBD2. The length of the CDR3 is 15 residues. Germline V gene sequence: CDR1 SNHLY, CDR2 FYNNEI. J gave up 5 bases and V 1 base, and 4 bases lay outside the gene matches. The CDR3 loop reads CASSEDGRSTGELFF. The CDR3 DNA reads TGTGCCAGCAGTGAAGACGGGAGGTCGACCGGGGAGCTGTTTTTT.

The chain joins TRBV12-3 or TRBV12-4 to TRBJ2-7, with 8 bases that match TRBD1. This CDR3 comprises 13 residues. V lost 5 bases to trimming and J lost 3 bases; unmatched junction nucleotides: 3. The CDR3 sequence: CASSRDRLYEQYV. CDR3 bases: TGTGCCAGCAGTCGGGACAGGCTCTACGAGCAGTACGTC.

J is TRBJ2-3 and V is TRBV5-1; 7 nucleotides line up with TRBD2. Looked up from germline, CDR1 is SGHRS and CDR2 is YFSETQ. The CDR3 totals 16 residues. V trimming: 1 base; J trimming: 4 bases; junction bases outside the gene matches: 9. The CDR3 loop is CASSLSRGRAADTQYF. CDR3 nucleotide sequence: TGCGCCAGCAGCTTGTCACGGGGGAGGGCGGCAGATACGCAGTATTTT.

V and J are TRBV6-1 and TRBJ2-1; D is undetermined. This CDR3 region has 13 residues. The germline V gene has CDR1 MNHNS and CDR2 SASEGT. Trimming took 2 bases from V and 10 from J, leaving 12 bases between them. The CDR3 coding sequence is TGTGCCAGCAGTGAAACGGTATGGTACGAGCAGTTCTTC. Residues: CASSETVWYEQFF.

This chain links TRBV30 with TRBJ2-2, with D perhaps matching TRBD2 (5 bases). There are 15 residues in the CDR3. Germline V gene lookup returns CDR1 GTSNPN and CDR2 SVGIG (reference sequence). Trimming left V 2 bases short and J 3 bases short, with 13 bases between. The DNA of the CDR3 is TGTGCCTGGAGTACCTTGGACTCGGACACCGGGGAGCTGTTTTTT. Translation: CAWSTLDSDTGELFF.

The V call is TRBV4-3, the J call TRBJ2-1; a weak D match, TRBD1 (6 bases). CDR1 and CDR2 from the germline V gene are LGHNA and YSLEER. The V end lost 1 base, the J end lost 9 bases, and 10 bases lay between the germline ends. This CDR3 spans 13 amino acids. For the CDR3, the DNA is TGCGCCAGCAGCCAAGCGCAGGGGTTTGAGCAGTTCTTC. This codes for CASSQAQGFEQFF.

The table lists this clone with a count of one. CDR3 residues: CASSLADRDTEAFF. The CDR3 coding sequence is TGCGCCAGCAGCTTGGCTGACAGGGACACTGAAGCTTTCTTT. The genes are TRBV5-1 and TRBJ1-1; TRBD1 matches at 7 bases. Looked up from germline, CDR1 is SGHRS and CDR2 is YFSETQ. Losses at the gene ends were 0 bases for V and 3 bases for J; bases not matched to a gene: 2. CDR3 length: 14 residues.

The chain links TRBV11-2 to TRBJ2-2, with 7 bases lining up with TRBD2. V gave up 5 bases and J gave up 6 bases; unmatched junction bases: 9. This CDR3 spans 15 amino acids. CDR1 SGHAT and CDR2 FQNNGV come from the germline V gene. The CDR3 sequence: CASSPVGGSAGELFF. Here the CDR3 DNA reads TGTGCCAGCAGCCCCGTGGGAGGGTCGGCCGGGGAGCTGTTTTTT. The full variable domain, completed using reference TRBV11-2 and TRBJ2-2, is EAGVAQSPRYKIIEKRQSVAFWCNPISGHATLYWYQQILGQGPKLLIQFQNNGVVDDSQLPKDRFSAERLKGVDSTLKIQPAKLEDSAVYLCASSPVGGSAGELFFGEGSRLTVL.

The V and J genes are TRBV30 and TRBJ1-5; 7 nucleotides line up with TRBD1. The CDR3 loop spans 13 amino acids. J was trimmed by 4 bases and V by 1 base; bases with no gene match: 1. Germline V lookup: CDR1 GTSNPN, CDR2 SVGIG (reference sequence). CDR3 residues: CAWSGQGNQPQHF. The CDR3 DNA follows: TGTGCCTGGAGTGGACAGGGTAATCAGCCCCAGCATTTT. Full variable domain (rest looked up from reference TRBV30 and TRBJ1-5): SQTIHQWPATLVQPVGSPLSLECTVEGTSNPNLYWYRQAAGRGLQLLFYSVGIGQISSEVPQNLSASRPQDRQFILSSKKLLLSDSGFYLCAWSGQGNQPQHFGDGTRLSIL.

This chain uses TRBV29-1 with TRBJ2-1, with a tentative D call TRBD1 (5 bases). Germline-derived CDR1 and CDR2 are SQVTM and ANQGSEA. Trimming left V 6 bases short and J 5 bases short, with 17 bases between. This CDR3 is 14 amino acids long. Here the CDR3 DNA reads TGCAGCGTACTAAGCCCACAGGTAAACAATGAGCAGTTCTTC. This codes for CSVLSPQVNNEQFF.

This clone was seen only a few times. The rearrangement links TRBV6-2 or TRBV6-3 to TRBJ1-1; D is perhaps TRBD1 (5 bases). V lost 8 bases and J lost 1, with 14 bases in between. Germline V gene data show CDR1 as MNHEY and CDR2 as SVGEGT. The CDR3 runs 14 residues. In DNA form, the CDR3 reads TGTGCCAGCTGCCCCGGGGGAAAGAACACTGAAGCTTTCTTT. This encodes CASCPGGKNTEAFF.

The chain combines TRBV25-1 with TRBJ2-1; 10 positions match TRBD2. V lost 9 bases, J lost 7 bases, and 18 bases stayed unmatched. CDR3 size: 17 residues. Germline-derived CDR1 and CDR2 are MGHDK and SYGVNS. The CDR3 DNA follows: TGTGCCAGAGGCCTTAGCGGGGGGATCTTTCATTTAAATGAGCAGTTCTTC. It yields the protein CARGLSGGIFHLNEQFF. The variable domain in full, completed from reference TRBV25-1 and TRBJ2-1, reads EADIYQTPRYLVIGTGKKITLECSQTMGHDKMYWYQQDPGMELHLIHYSYGVNSTEKGDLSSESTVSRIRTEHFPLTLESARPSHTSQYLCARGLSGGIFHLNEQFFGPGTRLTVL.

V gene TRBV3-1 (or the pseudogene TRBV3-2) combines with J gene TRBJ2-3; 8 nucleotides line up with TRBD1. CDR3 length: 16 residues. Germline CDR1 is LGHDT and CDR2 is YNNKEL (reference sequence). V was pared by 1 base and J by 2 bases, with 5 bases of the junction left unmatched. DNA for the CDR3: TGTGCCAGCAGCCAAGTACCGGGACAGGTCACAGATACGCAGTATTTT. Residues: CASSQVPGQVTDTQYF.